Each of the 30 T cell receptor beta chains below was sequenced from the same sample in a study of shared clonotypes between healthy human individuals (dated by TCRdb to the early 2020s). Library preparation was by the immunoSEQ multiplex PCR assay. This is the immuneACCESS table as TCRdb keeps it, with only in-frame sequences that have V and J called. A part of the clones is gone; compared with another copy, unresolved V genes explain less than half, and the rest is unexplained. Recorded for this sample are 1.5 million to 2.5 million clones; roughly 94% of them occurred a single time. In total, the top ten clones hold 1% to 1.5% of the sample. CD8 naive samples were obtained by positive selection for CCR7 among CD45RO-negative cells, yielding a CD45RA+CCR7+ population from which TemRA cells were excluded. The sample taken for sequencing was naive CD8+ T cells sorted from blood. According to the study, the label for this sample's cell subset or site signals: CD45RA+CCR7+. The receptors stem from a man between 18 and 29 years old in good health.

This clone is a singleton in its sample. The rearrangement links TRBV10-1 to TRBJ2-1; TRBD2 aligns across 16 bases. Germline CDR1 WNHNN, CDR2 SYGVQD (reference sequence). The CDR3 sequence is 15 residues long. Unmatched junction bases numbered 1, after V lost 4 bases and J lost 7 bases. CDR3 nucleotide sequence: TGCGCCAGCAGTGCGGGACTAGCGGGGGGGAATGAGCAGTTCTTC. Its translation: CASSAGLAGGNEQFF.

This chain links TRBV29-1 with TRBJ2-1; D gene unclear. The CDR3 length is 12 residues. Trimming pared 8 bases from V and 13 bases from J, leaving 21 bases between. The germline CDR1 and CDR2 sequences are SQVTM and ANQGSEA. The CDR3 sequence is CSCGPSSTSQFF. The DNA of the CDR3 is TGCAGCTGTGGACCTAGTTCGACATCTCAGTTCTTC.

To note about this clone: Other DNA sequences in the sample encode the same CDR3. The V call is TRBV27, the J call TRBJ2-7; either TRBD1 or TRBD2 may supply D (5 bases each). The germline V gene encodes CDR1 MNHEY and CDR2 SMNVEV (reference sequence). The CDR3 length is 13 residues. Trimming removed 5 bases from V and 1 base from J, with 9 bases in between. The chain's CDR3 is CASSLGASYEQYF. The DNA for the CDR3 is TGTGCCAGCAGTCTCGGGGCGTCCTACGAGCAGTACTTC.

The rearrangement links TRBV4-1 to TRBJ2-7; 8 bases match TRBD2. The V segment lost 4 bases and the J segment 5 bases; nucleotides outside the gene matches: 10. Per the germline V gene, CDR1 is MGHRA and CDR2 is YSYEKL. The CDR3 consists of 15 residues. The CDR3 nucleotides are TGCGCCAGCAGCCCCCTGTCGGGGGGGCGAGACGAGCAGTACTTC. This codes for CASSPLSGGRDEQYF.

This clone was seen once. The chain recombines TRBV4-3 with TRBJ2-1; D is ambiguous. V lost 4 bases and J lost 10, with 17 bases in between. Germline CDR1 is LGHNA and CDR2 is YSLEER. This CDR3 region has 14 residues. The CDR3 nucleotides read TGCGCCAGCAGCCTCAAGCGCGCATCGTGGGAGCAGTTCTTC. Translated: CASSLKRASWEQFF.

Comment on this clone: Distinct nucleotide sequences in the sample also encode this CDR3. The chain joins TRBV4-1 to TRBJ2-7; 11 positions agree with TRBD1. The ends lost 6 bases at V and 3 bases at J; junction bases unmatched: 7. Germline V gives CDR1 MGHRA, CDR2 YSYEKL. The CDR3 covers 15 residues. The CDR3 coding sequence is TGCGCCAGCAGTTCCCGGGACAGGGGGTTCTACGAGCAGTACTTC. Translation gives CASSSRDRGFYEQYF.

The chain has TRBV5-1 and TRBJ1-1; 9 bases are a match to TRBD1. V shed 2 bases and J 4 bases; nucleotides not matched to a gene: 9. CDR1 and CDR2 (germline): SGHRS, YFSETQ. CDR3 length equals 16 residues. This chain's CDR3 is CASSFVDRGSGTEAFF. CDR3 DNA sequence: TGCGCCAGCAGCTTCGTGGACAGGGGTTCAGGCACTGAAGCTTTCTTT.

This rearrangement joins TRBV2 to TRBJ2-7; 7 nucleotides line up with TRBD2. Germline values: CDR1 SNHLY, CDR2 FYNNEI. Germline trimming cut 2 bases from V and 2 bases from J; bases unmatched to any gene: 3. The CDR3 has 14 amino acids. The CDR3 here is CASSETLAAYEQYF. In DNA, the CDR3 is TGTGCCAGCAGTGAAACGCTAGCGGCCTACGAGCAGTACTTC.

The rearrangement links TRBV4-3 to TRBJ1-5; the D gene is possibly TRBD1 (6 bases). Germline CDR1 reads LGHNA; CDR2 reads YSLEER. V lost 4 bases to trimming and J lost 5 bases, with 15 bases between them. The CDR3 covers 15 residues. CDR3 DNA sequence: TGCGCCAGCAGCCGCCTTCTGGGGGCTGATCAGCCCCAGCATTTT. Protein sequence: CASSRLLGADQPQHF.

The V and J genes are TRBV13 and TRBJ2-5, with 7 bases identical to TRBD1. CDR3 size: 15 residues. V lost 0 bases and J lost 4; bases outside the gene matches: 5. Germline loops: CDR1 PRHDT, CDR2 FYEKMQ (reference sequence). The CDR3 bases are TGTGCCAGCAGCTTAGGAGGGGGCTACCGAGAGACCCAGTACTTC. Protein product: CASSLGGGYRETQYF.

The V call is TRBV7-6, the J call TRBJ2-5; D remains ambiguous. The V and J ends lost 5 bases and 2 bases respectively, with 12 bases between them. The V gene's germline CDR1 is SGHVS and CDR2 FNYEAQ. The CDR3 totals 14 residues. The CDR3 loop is CASSPPNSQETQYF. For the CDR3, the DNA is TGTGCCAGCAGCCCCCCGAACAGTCAAGAGACCCAGTACTTC.

The CDR3 protein is CASSLLGENEKLFF. The CDR3 DNA reads as TGTGCCAGCAGTTTACTAGGGGAAAATGAAAAACTGTTTTTT. The chain is built from TRBV27 and TRBJ1-4; a weak D match, TRBD1 (5 bases). The V end was cut by 2 bases, the J end by 5 bases, with 9 bases between. Germline CDR1 reads MNHEY; CDR2 reads SMNVEV (reference sequence). The CDR3 runs 14 residues.

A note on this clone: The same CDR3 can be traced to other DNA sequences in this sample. The CDR3 loop reads CATSGGTASNQPQHF. As DNA, the CDR3 is TGTGCCACCAGCGGAGGGACGGCTAGTAATCAGCCCCAGCATTTT. This chain connects TRBV15 to TRBJ1-5; D perhaps matches TRBD1 (5 bases). This CDR3 is 15 amino acids long. Germline values: CDR1 LNHNV, CDR2 YYDKDF (reference sequence). Trimming took 5 bases from V and 4 from J, leaving 15 bases between them.

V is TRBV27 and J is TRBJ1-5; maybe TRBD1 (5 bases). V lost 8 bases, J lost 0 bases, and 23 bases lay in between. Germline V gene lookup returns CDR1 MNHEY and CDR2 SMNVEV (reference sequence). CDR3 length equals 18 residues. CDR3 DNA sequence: TGTGCCAGCGGCGAAATTGGGGGGTCGACAGATAGCAATCAGCCCCAGCATTTT. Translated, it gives CASGEIGGSTDSNQPQHF.

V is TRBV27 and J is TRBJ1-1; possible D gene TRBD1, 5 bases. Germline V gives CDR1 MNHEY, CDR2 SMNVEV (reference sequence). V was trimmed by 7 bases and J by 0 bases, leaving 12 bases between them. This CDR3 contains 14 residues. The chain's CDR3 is CASIPGGVNTEAFF. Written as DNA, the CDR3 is TGTGCCAGCATCCCGGGAGGGGTGAACACTGAAGCTTTCTTT.

The CDR3 reads CASSTTDGWNYGYTF. DNA of the CDR3: TGTGCCAGCAGCACCACGGACGGATGGAACTATGGCTACACCTTC. The V and J genes are TRBV9 and TRBJ1-2, with D unresolved. The CDR3 is made up of 15 amino acids. Germline V gene sequence: CDR1 SGDLS, CDR2 YYNGEE. The germline V and J ends were trimmed by 4 bases and 2 bases, with 15 bases remaining between them.

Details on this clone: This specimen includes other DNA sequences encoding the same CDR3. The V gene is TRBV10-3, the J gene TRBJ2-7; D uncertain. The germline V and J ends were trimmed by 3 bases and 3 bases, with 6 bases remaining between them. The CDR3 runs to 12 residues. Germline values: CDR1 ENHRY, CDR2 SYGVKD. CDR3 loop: CAISDLGYEQYF. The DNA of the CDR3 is TGTGCCATCAGTGATCTGGGCTACGAGCAGTACTTC.

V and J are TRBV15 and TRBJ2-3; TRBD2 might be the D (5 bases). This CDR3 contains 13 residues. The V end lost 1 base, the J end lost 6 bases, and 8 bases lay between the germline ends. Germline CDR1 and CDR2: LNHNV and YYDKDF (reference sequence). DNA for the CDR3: TGTGCCACCAGCAGAGCCTGGGAGGATACGCAGTATTTT. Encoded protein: CATSRAWEDTQYF.

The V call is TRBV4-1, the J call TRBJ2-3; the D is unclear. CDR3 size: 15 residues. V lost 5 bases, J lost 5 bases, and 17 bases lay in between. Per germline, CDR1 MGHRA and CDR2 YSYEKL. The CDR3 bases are TGCGCCAGCAGCGCCCGGTCGGACGGTAGAGATACGCAGTATTTT. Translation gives CASSARSDGRDTQYF.

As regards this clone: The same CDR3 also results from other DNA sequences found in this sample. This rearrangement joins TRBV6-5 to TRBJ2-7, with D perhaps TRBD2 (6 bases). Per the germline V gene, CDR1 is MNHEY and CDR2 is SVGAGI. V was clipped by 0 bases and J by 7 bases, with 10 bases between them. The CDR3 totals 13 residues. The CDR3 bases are TGTGCCAGCAGTTACTCGGAGGGCGGAGAGCAGTACTTC. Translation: CASSYSEGGEQYF.

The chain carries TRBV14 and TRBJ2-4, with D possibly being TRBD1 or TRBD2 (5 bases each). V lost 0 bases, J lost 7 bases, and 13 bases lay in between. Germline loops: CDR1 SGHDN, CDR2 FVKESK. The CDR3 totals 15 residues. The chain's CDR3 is CASSQERGWWNIQYF. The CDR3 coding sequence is TGTGCCAGCAGCCAAGAACGGGGCTGGTGGAACATTCAGTACTTC.

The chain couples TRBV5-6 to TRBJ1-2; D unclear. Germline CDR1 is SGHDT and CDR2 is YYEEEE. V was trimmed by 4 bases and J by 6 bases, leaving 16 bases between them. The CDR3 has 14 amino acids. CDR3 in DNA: TGTGCCAGCAGCCCAGAAACAGCCGGGGATGGCTACACCTTC. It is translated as CASSPETAGDGYTF.

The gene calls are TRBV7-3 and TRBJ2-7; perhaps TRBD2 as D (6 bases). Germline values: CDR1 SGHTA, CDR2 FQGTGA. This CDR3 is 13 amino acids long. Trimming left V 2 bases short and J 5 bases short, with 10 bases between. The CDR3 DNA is TGTGCCAGCAGCTTATTCGGGAGTGACGAGCAGTACTTC. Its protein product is CASSLFGSDEQYF.

The CDR3 protein is CASSGQGEENTEAFF. CDR3 bases: TGTGCCAGCAGCGGACAAGGGGAGGAGAACACTGAAGCTTTCTTT. The chain links TRBV6-5 to TRBJ1-1; TRBD1 might be the D (5 bases). The length of the CDR3 is 15 residues. Trimming shortened V by 6 bases and J by 1 base, and 15 bases separated the two germline ends. Germline-derived CDR1 and CDR2 are MNHEY and SVGAGI.

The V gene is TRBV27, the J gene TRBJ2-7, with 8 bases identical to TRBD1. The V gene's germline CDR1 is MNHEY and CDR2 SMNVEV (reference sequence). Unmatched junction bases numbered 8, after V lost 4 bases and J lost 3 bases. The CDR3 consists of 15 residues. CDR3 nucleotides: TGTGCCAGCAGTTCACCGTCGACAGGGGTCTACGAGCAGTACTTC. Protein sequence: CASSSPSTGVYEQYF.

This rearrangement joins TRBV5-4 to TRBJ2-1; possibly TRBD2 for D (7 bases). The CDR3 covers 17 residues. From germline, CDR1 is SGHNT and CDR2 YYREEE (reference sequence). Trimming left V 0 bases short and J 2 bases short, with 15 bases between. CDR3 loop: CASSLAGRGATYNEQFF. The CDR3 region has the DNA TGTGCCAGCAGCTTGGCTGGACGGGGGGCTACCTACAATGAGCAGTTCTTC.

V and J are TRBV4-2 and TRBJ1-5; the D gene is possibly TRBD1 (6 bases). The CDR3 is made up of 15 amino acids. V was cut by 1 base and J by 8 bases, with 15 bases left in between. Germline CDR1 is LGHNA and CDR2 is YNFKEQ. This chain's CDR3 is CASSQGTGNWEPQHF. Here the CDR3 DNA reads TGTGCCAGCAGCCAAGGAACAGGGAATTGGGAGCCCCAGCATTTT.

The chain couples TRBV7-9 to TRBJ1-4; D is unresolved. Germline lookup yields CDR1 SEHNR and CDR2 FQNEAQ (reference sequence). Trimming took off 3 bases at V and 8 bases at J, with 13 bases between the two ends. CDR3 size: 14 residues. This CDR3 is CASSLSHEQEKLFF. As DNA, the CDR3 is TGTGCCAGCAGCTTGTCCCACGAGCAGGAAAAACTGTTTTTT.

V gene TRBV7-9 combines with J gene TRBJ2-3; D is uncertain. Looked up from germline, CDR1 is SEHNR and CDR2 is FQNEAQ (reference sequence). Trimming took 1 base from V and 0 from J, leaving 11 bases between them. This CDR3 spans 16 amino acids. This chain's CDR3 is CASSLVVVDSTDTQYF. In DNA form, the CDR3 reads TGTGCCAGCAGCTTAGTGGTTGTTGACAGCACAGATACGCAGTATTTT.

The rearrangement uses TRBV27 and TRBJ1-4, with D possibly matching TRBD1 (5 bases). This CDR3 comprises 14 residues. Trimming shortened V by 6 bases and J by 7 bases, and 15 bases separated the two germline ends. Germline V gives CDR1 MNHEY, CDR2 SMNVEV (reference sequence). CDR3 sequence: CASRMGGESEKLFF. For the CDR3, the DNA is TGTGCCAGCAGAATGGGAGGGGAGAGTGAAAAACTGTTTTTT.